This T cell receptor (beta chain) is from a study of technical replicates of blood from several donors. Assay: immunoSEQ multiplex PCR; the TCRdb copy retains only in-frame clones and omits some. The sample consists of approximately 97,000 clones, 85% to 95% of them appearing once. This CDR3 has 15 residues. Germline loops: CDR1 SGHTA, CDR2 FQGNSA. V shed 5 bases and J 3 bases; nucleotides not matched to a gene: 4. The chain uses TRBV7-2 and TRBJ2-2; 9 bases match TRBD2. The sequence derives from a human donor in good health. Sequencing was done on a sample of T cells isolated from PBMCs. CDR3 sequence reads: CASSLSGSDTGELFF. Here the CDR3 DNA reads TGTGCCAGCAGCCTTAGCGGGAGCGACACCGGGGAGCTGTTTTTT.